This record looks at one TCR beta chain sequence and its context. The antigen is undetermined. The data are from a study of shared clonotypes between healthy human individuals. Findings of the study overall: Estimated richness was generally greater in naive than memory subsets.

Method: immunoSEQ multiplex PCR; TCRdb's copy keeps in-frame clones and lacks some. The data hold about 1.5 million clones, with around 98% observed a single time. The sequence came from a man aged 25-45 years in good health. Sample: naive CD4+ T cells sorted from blood. Subset indicated: CD45RA+ positively selected.

The CDR3 sequence: CASSTGGLNYEQYF. CDR3 DNA: TGTGCCAGCAGTACAGGGGGCCTTAACTACGAGCAGTACTTC. The V gene is TRBV2, the J gene TRBJ2-7, with 9 nucleotides matching TRBD1. CDR1 is SNHLY and CDR2 is FYNNEI in the germline V gene. This CDR3 spans 14 amino acids. V lost 5 bases and J lost 3; bases outside the gene matches: 5. The full variable domain, its missing parts supplied by reference TRBV2 and TRBJ2-7, is EPEVTQTPSHQVTQMGQEVILRCVPISNHLYFYWYRQILGQKVEFLVSFYNNEISEKSEIFDDQFSVERPDGSNFTLKIRSTKLEDSAMYFCASSTGGLNYEQYFGPGTRLTVT.